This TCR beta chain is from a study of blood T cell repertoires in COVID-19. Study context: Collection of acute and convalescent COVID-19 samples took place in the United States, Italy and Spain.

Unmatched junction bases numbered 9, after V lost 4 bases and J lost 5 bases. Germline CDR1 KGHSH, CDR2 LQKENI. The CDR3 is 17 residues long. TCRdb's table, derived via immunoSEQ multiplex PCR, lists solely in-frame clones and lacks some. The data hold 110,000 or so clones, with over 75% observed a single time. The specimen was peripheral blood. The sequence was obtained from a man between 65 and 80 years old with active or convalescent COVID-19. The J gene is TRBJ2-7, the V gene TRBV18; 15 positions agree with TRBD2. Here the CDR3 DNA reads TGTGCCAGCTCACTTAACGGACTAGCGGGAGGGTTCGACGAGCAGTACTTC. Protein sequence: CASSLNGLAGGFDEQYF.